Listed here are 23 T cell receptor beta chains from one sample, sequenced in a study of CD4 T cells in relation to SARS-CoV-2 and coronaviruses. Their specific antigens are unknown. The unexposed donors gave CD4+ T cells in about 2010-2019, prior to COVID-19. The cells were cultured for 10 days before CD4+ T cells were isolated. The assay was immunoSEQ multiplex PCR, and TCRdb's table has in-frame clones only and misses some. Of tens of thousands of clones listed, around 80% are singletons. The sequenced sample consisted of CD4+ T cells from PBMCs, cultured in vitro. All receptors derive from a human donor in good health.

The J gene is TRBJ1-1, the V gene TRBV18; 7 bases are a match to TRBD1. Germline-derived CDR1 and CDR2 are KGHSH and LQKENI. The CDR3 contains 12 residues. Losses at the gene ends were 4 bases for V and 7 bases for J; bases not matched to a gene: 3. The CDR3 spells CASSLDRVEAFF. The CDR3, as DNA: TGTGCCAGCTCACTAGACAGGGTTGAAGCTTTCTTT.

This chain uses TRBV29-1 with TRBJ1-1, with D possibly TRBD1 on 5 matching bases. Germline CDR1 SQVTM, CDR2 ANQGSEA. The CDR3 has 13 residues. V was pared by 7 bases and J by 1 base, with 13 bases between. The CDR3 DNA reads TGCAGCGCGACCAGGGCAGGGAACACTGAAGCTTTCTTT. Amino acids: CSATRAGNTEAFF.

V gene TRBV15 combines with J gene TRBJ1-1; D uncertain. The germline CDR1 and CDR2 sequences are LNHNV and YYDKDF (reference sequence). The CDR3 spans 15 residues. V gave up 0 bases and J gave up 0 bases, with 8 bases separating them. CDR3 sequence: CATSRDPAVNTEAFF. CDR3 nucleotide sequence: TGTGCCACCAGCAGAGATCCTGCGGTGAACACTGAAGCTTTCTTT.

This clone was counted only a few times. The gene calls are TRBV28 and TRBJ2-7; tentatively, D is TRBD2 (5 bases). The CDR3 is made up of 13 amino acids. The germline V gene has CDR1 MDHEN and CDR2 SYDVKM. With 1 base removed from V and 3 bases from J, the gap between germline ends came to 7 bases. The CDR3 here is CASSLSEGYEQYF. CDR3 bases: TGTGCCAGCAGTTTATCAGAGGGCTACGAGCAGTACTTC.

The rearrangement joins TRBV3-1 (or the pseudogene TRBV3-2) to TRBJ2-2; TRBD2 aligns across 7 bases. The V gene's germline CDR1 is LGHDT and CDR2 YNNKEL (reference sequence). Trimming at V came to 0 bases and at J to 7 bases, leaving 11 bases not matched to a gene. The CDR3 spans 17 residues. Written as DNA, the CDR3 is TGTGCCAGCAGCCAAGATACACTAGCGAACCATCACGGGGAGCTGTTTTTT. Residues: CASSQDTLANHHGELFF.

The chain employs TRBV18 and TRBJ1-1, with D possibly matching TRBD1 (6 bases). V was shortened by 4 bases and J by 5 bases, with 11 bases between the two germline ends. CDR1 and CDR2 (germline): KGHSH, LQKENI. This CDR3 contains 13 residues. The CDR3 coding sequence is TGTGCCAGCTCACTATCACAGGGTACTGAAGCTTTCTTT. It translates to CASSLSQGTEAFF.

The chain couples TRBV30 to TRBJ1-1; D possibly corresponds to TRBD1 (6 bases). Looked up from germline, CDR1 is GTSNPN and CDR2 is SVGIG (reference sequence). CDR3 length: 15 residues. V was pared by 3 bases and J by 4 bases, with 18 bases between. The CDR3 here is CAWSQTGRLGTEAFF. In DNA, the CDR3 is TGTGCCTGGAGCCAGACAGGCCGCTTGGGCACTGAAGCTTTCTTT.

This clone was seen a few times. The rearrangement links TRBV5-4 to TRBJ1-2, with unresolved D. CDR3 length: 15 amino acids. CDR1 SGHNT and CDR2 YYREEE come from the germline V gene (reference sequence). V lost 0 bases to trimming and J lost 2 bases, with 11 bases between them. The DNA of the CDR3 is TGTGCCAGCAGCTTGGTCGCGACGGGGAACTATGGCTACACCTTC. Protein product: CASSLVATGNYGYTF.

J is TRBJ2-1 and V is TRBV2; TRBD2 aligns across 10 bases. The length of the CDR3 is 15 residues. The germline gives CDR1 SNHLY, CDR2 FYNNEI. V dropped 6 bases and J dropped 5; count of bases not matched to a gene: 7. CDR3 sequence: CASSESGRADNEQFF. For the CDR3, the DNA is TGTGCCAGCAGCGAAAGCGGGAGGGCCGACAATGAGCAGTTCTTC.

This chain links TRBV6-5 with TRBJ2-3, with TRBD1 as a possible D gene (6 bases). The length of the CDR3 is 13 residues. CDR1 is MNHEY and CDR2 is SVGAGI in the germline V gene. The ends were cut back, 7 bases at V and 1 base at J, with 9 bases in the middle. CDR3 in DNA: TGTGCCAGCAACAGGGACGGCACAGATACGCAGTATTTT. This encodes CASNRDGTDTQYF.

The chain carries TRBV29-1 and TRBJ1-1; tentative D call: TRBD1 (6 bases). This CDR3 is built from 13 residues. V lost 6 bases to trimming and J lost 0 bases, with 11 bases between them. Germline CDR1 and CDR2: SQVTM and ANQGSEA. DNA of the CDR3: TGCAGCGTCCAGACAGGAATGAACACTGAAGCTTTCTTT. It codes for CSVQTGMNTEAFF.

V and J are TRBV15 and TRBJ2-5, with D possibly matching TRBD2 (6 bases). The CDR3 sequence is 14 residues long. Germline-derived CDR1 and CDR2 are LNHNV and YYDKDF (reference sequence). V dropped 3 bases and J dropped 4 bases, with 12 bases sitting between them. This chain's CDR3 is CATSSRDFGETQYF. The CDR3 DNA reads TGTGCCACCAGCAGCCGGGACTTTGGAGAGACCCAGTACTTC.

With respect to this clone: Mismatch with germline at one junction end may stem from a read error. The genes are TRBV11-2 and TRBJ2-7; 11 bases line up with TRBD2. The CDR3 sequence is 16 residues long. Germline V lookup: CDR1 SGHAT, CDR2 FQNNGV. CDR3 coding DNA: TGTGCCAGCAGCTTAGACCAAGGACTAGCGGGTTACGCGCAGTACTTC. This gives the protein CASSLDQGLAGYAQYF.

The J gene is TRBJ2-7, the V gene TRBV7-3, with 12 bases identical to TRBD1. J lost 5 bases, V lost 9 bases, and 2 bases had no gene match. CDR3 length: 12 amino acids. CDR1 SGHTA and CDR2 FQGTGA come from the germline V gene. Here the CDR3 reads CARGTGGHEQYF. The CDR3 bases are TGTGCCAGAGGGACAGGGGGCCACGAGCAGTACTTC.

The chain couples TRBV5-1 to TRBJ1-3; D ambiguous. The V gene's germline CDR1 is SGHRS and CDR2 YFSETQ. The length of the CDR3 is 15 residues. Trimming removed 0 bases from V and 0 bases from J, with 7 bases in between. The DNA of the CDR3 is TGCGCCAGCAGCTTGGTAGCAGGCTCTGGAAACACCATATATTTT. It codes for CASSLVAGSGNTIYF. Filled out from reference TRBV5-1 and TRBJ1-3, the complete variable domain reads KAGVTQTPRYLIKTRGQQVTLSCSPISGHRSVSWYQQTPGQGLQFLFEYFSETQRNKGNFPGRFSGRQFSNSRSEMNVSTLELGDSALYLCASSLVAGSGNTIYFGEGSWLTVV.

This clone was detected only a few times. The CDR3 reads CASSKYGTDTQYF. CDR3 nucleotides: TGTGCCAGCAGCAAATATGGGACAGATACGCAGTATTTT. This chain connects TRBV5-4 to TRBJ2-3, with D uncertain. The CDR3 extends over 13 amino acids. Trimming pared 4 bases from V and 3 bases from J, leaving 9 bases between. Germline CDR1 is SGHNT and CDR2 is YYREEE (reference sequence).

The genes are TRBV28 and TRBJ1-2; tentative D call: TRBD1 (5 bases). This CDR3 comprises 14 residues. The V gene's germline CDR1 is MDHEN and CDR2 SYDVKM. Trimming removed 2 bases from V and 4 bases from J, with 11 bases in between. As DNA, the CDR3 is TGTGCCAGCAGTTTACAGGGTGGATTCTATGGCTACACCTTC. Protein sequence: CASSLQGGFYGYTF.

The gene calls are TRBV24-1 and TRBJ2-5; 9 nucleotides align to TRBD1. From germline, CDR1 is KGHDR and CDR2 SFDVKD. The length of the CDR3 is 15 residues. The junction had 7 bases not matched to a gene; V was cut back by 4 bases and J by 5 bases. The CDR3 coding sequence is TGTGCCACCAGTGACCCGGACAGGGGTTGGGAGACCCAGTACTTC. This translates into CATSDPDRGWETQYF.

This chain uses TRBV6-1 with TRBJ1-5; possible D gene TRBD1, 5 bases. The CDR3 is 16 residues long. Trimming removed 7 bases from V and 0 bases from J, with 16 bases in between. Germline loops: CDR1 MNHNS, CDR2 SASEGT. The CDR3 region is CASIDGGSYSNQPQHF. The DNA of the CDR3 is TGTGCCAGCATTGACGGGGGTAGTTATAGCAATCAGCCCCAGCATTTT.

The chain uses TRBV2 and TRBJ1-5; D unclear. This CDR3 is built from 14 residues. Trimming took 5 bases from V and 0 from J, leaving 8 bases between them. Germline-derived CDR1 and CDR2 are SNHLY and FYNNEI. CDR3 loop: CASSPGYSNQPQHF. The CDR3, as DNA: TGTGCCAGCAGTCCAGGATATAGCAATCAGCCCCAGCATTTT.

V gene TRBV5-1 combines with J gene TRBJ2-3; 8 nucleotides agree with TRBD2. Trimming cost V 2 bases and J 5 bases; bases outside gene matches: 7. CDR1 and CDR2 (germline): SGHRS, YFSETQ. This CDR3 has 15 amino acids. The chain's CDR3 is CASSFSGIGGDTQYF. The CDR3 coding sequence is TGCGCCAGCAGCTTTAGCGGGATTGGGGGAGATACGCAGTATTTT.

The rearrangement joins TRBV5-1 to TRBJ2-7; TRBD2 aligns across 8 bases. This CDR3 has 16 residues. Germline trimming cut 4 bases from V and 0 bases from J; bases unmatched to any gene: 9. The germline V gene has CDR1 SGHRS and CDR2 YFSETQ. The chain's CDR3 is CASSPRGSGNSYEQYF. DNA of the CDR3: TGCGCCAGCAGCCCCCGCGGTAGCGGGAACTCCTACGAGCAGTACTTC. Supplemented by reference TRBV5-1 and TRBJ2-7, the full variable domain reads KAGVTQTPRYLIKTRGQQVTLSCSPISGHRSVSWYQQTPGQGLQFLFEYFSETQRNKGNFPGRFSGRQFSNSRSEMNVSTLELGDSALYLCASSPRGSGNSYEQYFGPGTRLTVT.

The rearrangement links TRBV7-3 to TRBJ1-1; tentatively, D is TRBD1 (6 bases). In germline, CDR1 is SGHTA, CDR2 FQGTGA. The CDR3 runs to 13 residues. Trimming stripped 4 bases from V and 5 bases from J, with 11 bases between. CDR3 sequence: CASSSGVRTEAFF. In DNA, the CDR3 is TGTGCCAGCAGCTCAGGGGTTAGGACTGAAGCTTTCTTT.